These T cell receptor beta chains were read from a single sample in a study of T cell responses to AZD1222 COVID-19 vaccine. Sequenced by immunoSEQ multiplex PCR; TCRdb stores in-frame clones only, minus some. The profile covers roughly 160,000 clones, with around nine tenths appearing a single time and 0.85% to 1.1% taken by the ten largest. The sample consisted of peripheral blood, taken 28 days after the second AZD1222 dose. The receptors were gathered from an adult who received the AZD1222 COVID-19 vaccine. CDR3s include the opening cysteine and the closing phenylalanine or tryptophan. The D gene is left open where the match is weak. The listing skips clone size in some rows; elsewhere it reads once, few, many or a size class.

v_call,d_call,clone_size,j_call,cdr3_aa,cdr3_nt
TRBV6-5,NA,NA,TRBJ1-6,CASTSYNSPLHF,TGTGCCAGCACATCCTATAATTCACCCCTCCACTTT
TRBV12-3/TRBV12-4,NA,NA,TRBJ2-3,CASSSAGTQYF,TGTGCCAGCAGTTCCGCGGGTACGCAGTATTTT
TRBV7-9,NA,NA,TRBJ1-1,CASSSLGFGTEAFF,TGTGCCAGCAGCTCTTTGGGTTTTGGCACTGAAGCTTTCTTT
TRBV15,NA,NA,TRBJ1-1,CATSWRGDTEAFF,TGTGCCACCAGCTGGAGGGGGGACACTGAAGCTTTCTTT
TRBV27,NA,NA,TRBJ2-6,CASQQGTGANVLTF,TGTGCCAGCCAACAGGGTACTGGGGCCAACGTCCTGACTTTC
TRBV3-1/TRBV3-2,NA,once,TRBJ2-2,CASSPTGKRSGGELFF,TGTGCCAGCAGCCCTACAGGGAAGCGAAGTGGCGGGGAGCTGTTTTTT
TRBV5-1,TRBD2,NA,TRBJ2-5,CASSGLAGGETQYF,TGCGCCAGCAGCGGACTAGCGGGAGGGGAGACCCAGTACTTC
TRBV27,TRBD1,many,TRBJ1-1,CASSPPPTGPITEAFF,TGTGCCAGCAGTCCACCCCCGACAGGGCCCATCACTGAAGCTTTCTTT
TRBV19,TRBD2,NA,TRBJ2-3,CASSGTSGGYTDTQYF,TGTGCCAGTAGCGGGACTAGCGGGGGGTACACAGATACGCAGTATTTT
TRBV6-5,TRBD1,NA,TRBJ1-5,CASTRTGFNQPQHF,TGTGCCAGCACAAGGACAGGCTTTAATCAGCCCCAGCATTTT
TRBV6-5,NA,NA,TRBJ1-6,CASSETARTHF,TGTGCCAGCAGCGAGACAGCCCGAACCCACTTT
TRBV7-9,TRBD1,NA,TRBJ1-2,CASSRNTRQGDTF,TGTGCCAGCAGCCGAAATACCAGACAGGGGGACACCTTC
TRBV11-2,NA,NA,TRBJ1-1,CASSLSALTEAFF,TGTGCCAGCAGCTTAAGTGCCCTCACTGAAGCTTTCTTT
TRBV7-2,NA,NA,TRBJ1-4,CASSQPPGHNILNEKLFF,TGTGCCAGCAGCCAACCTCCGGGACACAATATACTTAATGAAAAACTGTTTTTT
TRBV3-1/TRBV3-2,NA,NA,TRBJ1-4,CASSQSTGAREKLFF,TGTGCCAGCAGCCAGTCCACGGGGGCGCGAGAAAAACTGTTTTTT
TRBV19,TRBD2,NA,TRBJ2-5,CASSPSGQETQYF,TGTGCCAGTAGCCCTAGCGGCCAAGAGACCCAGTACTTC
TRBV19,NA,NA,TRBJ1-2,CASSRQRPSPYGYTF,TGTGCCAGTAGTAGACAGCGACCCTCTCCCTATGGCTACACCTTC
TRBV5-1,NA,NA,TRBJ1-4,CASSVDVGGNEKLFF,TGCGCCAGCAGCGTAGACGTCGGAGGAAATGAAAAACTGTTTTTT
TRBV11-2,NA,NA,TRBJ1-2,CASSLDRGALGYGYTF,TGTGCCAGCAGCTTAGATCGAGGGGCACTAGGCTATGGCTACACCTTC
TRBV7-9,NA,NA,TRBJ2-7,CASSLRSPRNEQYF,TGTGCCAGCAGCTTACGCAGCCCGCGGAACGAGCAGTACTTC
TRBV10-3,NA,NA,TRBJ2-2,CAISVQAGNTGELFF,TGTGCCATCAGTGTACAGGCGGGGAACACCGGGGAGCTGTTTTTT
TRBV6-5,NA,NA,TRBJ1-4,CASRRGFGTPEKLFF,TGTGCCAGCAGACGAGGGTTCGGGACACCAGAAAAACTGTTTTTT
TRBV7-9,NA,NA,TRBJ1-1,CASSLTIGRTEAFF,TGTGCCAGCAGCTTAACCATTGGGAGGACTGAAGCTTTCTTT
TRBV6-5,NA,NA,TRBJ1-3,CASRGYSGNTIYF,TGTGCCAGCCGGGGGTACTCTGGAAACACCATATATTTT
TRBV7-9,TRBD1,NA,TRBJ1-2,CASSLPGQGRTGYTF,TGTGCCAGCAGCTTACCGGGACAGGGTAGAACTGGCTACACCTTC
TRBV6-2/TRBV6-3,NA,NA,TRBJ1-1,CASSWGRMNTEAFF,TGTGCCAGCAGTTGGGGCCGGATGAACACTGAAGCTTTCTTT
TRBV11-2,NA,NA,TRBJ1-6,CASSLGGSSYNSPLHF,TGTGCCAGCAGCCTAGGGGGGAGCTCCTATAATTCACCCCTCCACTTT
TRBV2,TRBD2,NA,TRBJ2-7,CASRVTSGRSYEQYF,TGTGCCAGCAGGGTGACTAGCGGCCGATCCTACGAGCAGTACTTC
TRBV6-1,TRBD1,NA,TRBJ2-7,CASSDDRGYEQYF,TGTGCCAGCAGTGACGACAGGGGCTACGAGCAGTACTTC
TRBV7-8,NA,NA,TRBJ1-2,CASSLGPGGNYGYTF,TGTGCCAGCAGCCTAGGTCCCGGGGGAAACTATGGCTACACCTTC
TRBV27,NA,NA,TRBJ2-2,CASSWWGRGTGELFF,TGTGCCAGCTCCTGGTGGGGCCGAGGGACCGGGGAGCTGTTTTTT
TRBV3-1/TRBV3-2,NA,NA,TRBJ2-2,CASSLLSGSGELFF,TGTGCCAGCAGCCTTCTTTCAGGGTCCGGGGAGCTGTTTTTT
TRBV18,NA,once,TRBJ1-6,CASSPQGAYNSPLHF,TGTGCCAGCTCACCACAGGGGGCCTATAATTCACCCCTCCACTTT
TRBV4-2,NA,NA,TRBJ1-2,CASSQQVGNYGYTF,TGTGCCAGCAGCCAACAAGTGGGGAACTATGGCTACACCTTC
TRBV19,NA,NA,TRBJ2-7,CATTNRDEQYF,TGTGCCACTACCAACAGGGACGAGCAGTACTTC
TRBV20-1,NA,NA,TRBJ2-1,CRARAGNEQFF,TGCAGAGCCAGGGCGGGGAATGAGCAGTTCTTC
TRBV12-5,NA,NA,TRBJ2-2,CASRETGELFF,TGTGCTAGTCGGGAAACCGGGGAGCTGTTTTTT
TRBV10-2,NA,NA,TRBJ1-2,CASSESGSSRGYTF,TGCGCCAGCAGTGAGTCGGGGAGCTCGAGAGGCTACACCTTC
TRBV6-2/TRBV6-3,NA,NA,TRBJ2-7,CASSGVGGVSGRLYEQYF,TGTGCCAGCAGCGGCGTGGGGGGTGTCTCCGGTAGGCTTTACGAGCAGTACTTC
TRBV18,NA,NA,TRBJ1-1,CASSPKEGSTEAFF,TGTGCCAGCTCACCAAAGGAGGGTAGTACTGAAGCTTTCTTT
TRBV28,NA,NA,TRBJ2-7,CASNTKKVQGPEQYF,TGTGCCAGCAACACAAAAAAGGTCCAGGGGCCCGAGCAGTACTTC
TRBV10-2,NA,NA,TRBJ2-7,CASSEGSYEQYF,TGCGCCAGCAGTGAGGGTTCCTACGAGCAGTACTTC